This T cell receptor beta chain was found in a study of cytomegalovirus exposure and HLA in healthy donors (dated by TCRdb to 2016 to 2017). Context from the whole study: The roughly 670 repertoires of the first cohort and the 110 or so validation repertoires were produced on the same platform, according to a later analysis. The study was designed to test whether signatures of past pathogen exposure could be identified by cataloging public T cell receptors. In addition to the first cohort of roughly 700 subjects, a separate validation cohort of over 90 different subjects was used. To predict cytomegalovirus infection status, the study brought together high-throughput TCR immunosequencing, statistical association of individual TCRs with disease status, and machine learning.

With regard to this clone: Its antigen remains undetermined. Base qualities are not recorded, but no much larger clone differs from it by a single base.

The CDR3, cysteine through phenylalanine, is 14 amino acids long. Of the read, only the CDR3 DNA is kept; its 42 bases are in frame from base 1. The germline ends are 8 bases apart after V is trimmed by 1 base and J by 2 bases. CDR1 and CDR2 were assigned from the germline V gene (reference sequence) as SEHNR and FQNEAQ. Points the paper makes about the study in general: Most TCR sequences were seen in very few donors, while some public TCRs were found in many individuals. The validation cohort had no HLA typing available for a later analysis, so co-occurrence within that cohort was assessed over all 130 or so repertoires. In vitro tests confirmed that three of the cytomegalovirus-associated TCR beta chains recognize cytomegalovirus antigens. Subsequent analysis determined that TCRs grouped into clusters in the first cohort also showed a tendency toward co-occurrence across the 130 or so validation repertoires, and roughly 94% of cluster scores exceeded 0. The authors suggested that the approach could potentially be generalized to other disease states and immunological phenotypes. The study listed 164 TCR beta chains as associated with cytomegalovirus. In both the original and validation cohorts, the classifier was reported to diagnose cytomegalovirus status with high specificity and sensitivity.

The library was built by means of the immunoSEQ multiplex PCR assay. Per the original workflow: To diagnose cytomegalovirus status from the catalog of TCR beta chain sequences, a statistical classification framework was built. The clones in this table, taken by TCRdb from immuneACCESS, are in-frame only. Not every clone is retained; where verified, under half of the shortfall comes from an unresolved V gene, and the cause of the rest is unknown. V and J calls and clone size are given by that table; D and trimming were obtained from the DNA. For this sample the table gives around 140,000 clones, of which over 90% were detected only once. 1.5% to 2% of the sample rests with the top ten. Separate from the approximately 670-subject first cohort, the validation cohort of 90 to 150 subjects was the group to which the donors belonged.

Sequencing used PBMCs. This TCR was sampled from a man in his late teens or twenties in good health and CMV-seropositive. This receptor chain uses TRBV7-9 and TRBJ2-5, with the identity of the D gene unclear. The DNA sequence reads TGTGCCAGCAGCTTAGGGCTTTTACAAGAGACCCAGTACTTC. This translates into CASSLGLLQETQYF. Outside the CDR3, residues come from the reference TRBV7-9 and TRBJ2-5 proteins, so the full variable domain is: DTGVSQNPRHKITKRGQNVTFRCDPISEHNRLYWYRQTLGQGPEFLTYFQNEAQLEKSRLLSDRFSAERPKGSFSTLEIQRTEQGDSAMYLCASSLGLLQETQYFGPGTRLLVL.